The 25 T cell receptor beta chains below come from one sample, sequenced in a study of T cell responses to AZD1222 COVID-19 vaccine. Clones were read by immunoSEQ multiplex PCR, and TCRdb kept only the in-frame ones, dropping some. In the table there are 130,000 or so clones, around 84% of which are singletons. The starting material was peripheral blood, obtained 28 days after the second AZD1222 dose. The source of these receptors is an adult who received the AZD1222 COVID-19 vaccine.

The chain combines TRBV7-2 with TRBJ1-3; 7 positions match TRBD1. There are 16 residues in the CDR3. Germline-derived CDR1 and CDR2 are SGHTA and FQGNSA. The ends lost 5 bases at V and 0 bases at J; junction bases unmatched: 7. CDR3 sequence reads: CASSPGQLISGNTIYF. CDR3 in DNA: TGTGCCAGCAGCCCGGGACAGCTCATCTCTGGAAACACCATATATTTT.

J is TRBJ1-6 and V is TRBV9; unclear D gene. V was shortened by 0 bases and J by 4 bases, with 2 bases between the two germline ends. The CDR3 is made up of 13 amino acids. Looked up from germline, CDR1 is SGDLS and CDR2 is YYNGEE. The CDR3 region has the DNA TGTGCCAGCAGCGTAGTTTATAATTCACCCCTCCACTTT. Protein sequence: CASSVVYNSPLHF.

This chain joins TRBV27 and TRBJ2-7; the D is unclear. The CDR3 contains 14 residues. The germline gives CDR1 MNHEY, CDR2 SMNVEV (reference sequence). The V end was cut by 4 bases, the J end by 0 bases, with 10 bases between. CDR3 nucleotides: TGTGCCAGCAGTTCCGGCGGAATCTCCTACGAGCAGTACTTC. Its translation: CASSSGGISYEQYF.

The chain uses TRBV5-4 and TRBJ2-1; the D is unclear. The CDR3 is 11 residues long. Germline values: CDR1 SGHNT, CDR2 YYREEE (reference sequence). This CDR3 reads CRVYSYNEQFF. The CDR3 coding sequence is TGTCGGGTGTACTCCTACAATGAGCAGTTCTTC.

This clone was seen more than once but under ten times. The chain joins TRBV10-3 to TRBJ2-2; 8 nucleotides align to TRBD1. The CDR3 loop spans 13 amino acids. After removal of 9 bases from V and 5 bases from J, the junction contained 5 bases not matched to a gene. Germline V gene lookup returns CDR1 ENHRY and CDR2 SYGVKD. The CDR3 protein is CAMTGTGTGELFF. The CDR3 coding sequence is TGTGCCATGACCGGGACAGGAACCGGGGAGCTGTTTTTT.

J is TRBJ1-4 and V is TRBV19; maybe TRBD1 (6 bases). This CDR3 spans 13 amino acids. Looked up from germline, CDR1 is LNHDA and CDR2 is SQIVND (reference sequence). Trimming took off 2 bases at V and 8 bases at J, with 9 bases between the two ends. The CDR3 DNA follows: TGTGCCAGTAGTATATGGGGGCCCGAAAAACTGTTTTTT. Translation: CASSIWGPEKLFF.

This chain uses TRBV10-3 with TRBJ2-7; D is undetermined. Germline loops: CDR1 ENHRY, CDR2 SYGVKD. The CDR3 spans 12 residues. V was shortened by 5 bases and J by 1 base, with 6 bases between the two germline ends. DNA for the CDR3: TGTGCCATCAGTAGAGAGTCCTACGAGCAGTACTTC. This translates into CAISRESYEQYF.

This CDR3 reads CASSLGRHFRIPEAFF. CDR3 sequence (DNA): TGTGCCAGCAGCTTAGGGCGGCACTTTCGGATACCTGAAGCTTTCTTT. This chain joins TRBV11-3 and TRBJ1-1; D is unclear. Germline-derived CDR1 and CDR2 are SGHNT and YENEEA. There are 16 residues in the CDR3. The V and J ends lost 1 base and 6 bases respectively, with 18 bases between them.

This chain uses TRBV5-1 with TRBJ1-2; no clear D gene. CDR3 size: 13 residues. Trimming took 2 bases from V and 2 from J, leaving 7 bases between them. CDR1 is SGHRS, CDR2 YFSETQ, per germline. In DNA, the CDR3 is TGCGCCAGCAGCTTTGCAGCAAACTATGGCTACACCTTC. Protein product: CASSFAANYGYTF. Full variable domain (missing parts from reference TRBV5-1 and TRBJ1-2): KAGVTQTPRYLIKTRGQQVTLSCSPISGHRSVSWYQQTPGQGLQFLFEYFSETQRNKGNFPGRFSGRQFSNSRSEMNVSTLELGDSALYLCASSFAANYGYTFGSGTRLTVV.

The V gene is TRBV20-1, the J gene TRBJ1-5; D is undetermined. This CDR3 comprises 16 residues. Looked up from germline, CDR1 is DFQATT and CDR2 is SNEGSKA (reference sequence). The ends were cut back, 3 bases at V and 5 bases at J, with 20 bases in the middle. Written as DNA, the CDR3 is TGCAGTGCTAGTCCAACTAGTGCGGCTTGGGATCAGCCCCAGCATTTT. This encodes CSASPTSAAWDQPQHF.

In this sample, this clone turned up once. The chain combines TRBV29-1 with TRBJ1-2; TRBD1 is a possible D gene (6 bases). Trimming took 2 bases from V and 4 from J, leaving 11 bases between them. Germline values: CDR1 SQVTM, CDR2 ANQGSEA. The CDR3 covers 13 residues. CDR3 amino acids: CSVERTVPYGYTF. CDR3 DNA sequence: TGCAGCGTTGAAAGGACAGTTCCCTATGGCTACACCTTC.

This clone was picked up a small number of times. The chain is built from TRBV27 and TRBJ1-1; D is unresolved. Trimming took off 5 bases at V and 2 bases at J, with 21 bases between the two ends. This CDR3 has 17 residues. Germline lookup yields CDR1 MNHEY and CDR2 SMNVEV (reference sequence). For the CDR3, the DNA is TGTGCCAGCAGTATTATAAGTCCTGGGGTTGGTAACACTGAAGCTTTCTTT. This encodes CASSIISPGVGNTEAFF.

The rearrangement joins TRBV5-1 to TRBJ2-5; 13 bases are shared with TRBD2. This CDR3 contains 17 residues. The ends lost 0 bases at V and 5 bases at J; junction bases unmatched: 7. CDR1 and CDR2 (germline): SGHRS, YFSETQ. The CDR3 DNA reads TGCGCCAGCAGCTTGGGTTCGACTAGCGGGGGGTCGGAGACCCAGTACTTC. It yields the protein CASSLGSTSGGSETQYF.

The gene calls are TRBV6-5 and TRBJ2-7; no firm D call. The CDR3 consists of 15 residues. Germline values: CDR1 MNHEY, CDR2 SVGAGI. The V and J ends lost 0 bases and 5 bases respectively, with 14 bases between them. CDR3 nucleotide sequence: TGTGCCAGCAGTTACTCGAGTTGGGGAAGCGACGAGCAGTACTTC. It encodes CASSYSSWGSDEQYF.

The chain uses TRBV7-8 and TRBJ2-7; D not resolved. Germline lookup yields CDR1 SGHVS and CDR2 FQNEAQ. Trimming stripped 0 bases from V and 6 bases from J, with 6 bases between. The CDR3 has 12 residues. The CDR3 protein is CASSLASSEQYF. The CDR3 coding sequence is TGTGCCAGCAGCTTAGCTAGTAGCGAGCAGTACTTC.

The genes are TRBV5-6 and TRBJ1-2; no clear D. Germline V gene lookup returns CDR1 SGHDT and CDR2 YYEEEE. Trimming left V 0 bases short and J 13 bases short, with 10 bases between. This CDR3 has 11 amino acids. The CDR3 DNA is TGTGCCAGCAGCTTGGGAGGGCCTGGCACCTTC. Translated: CASSLGGPGTF. The variable domain in full, with the rest retrieved from reference TRBV5-6 and TRBJ1-2, is DAGVTQSPTHLIKTRGQQVTLRCSPKSGHDTVSWYQQALGQGPQFIFQYYEEEERQRGNFPDRFSGHQFPNYSSELNVNALLLGDSALYLCASSLGGPGTFGSGTRLTVV.

The chain couples TRBV12-3 or TRBV12-4 to TRBJ1-2; the D is unclear. The CDR3 consists of 13 residues. Deletions cut 3 bases from V and 2 bases from J, with 7 bases between. This CDR3 is CASSFGQNYGYTF. The CDR3 DNA sequence: TGTGCCAGCAGTTTTGGGCAGAACTATGGCTACACCTTC.

This sequence joins TRBV29-1 and TRBJ1-1; TRBD1 is a possible D gene (6 bases). Germline V gene data show CDR1 as SQVTM and CDR2 as ANQGSEA. V was pared by 7 bases and J by 1 base, with 13 bases between. The CDR3 runs to 13 residues. CDR3: CSADTRGNTEAFF. CDR3 nucleotides: TGCAGCGCTGATACCAGGGGGAACACTGAAGCTTTCTTT.

The genes are TRBV29-1 and TRBJ1-1; TRBD1 agrees at 7 bases. V shed 6 bases and J 1 base; nucleotides not matched to a gene: 5. The CDR3 runs 13 residues. Per the germline V gene, CDR1 is SQVTM and CDR2 is ANQGSEA. CDR3 residues: CSVTGWTNTEAFF. The CDR3 region has the DNA TGCAGCGTGACAGGGTGGACGAACACTGAAGCTTTCTTT.

V gene TRBV5-1 combines with J gene TRBJ1-6, with D uncertain. Trimming removed 1 base at V and 9 bases at J, with 8 bases between. The CDR3 sequence is 13 residues long. Per the germline V gene, CDR1 is SGHRS and CDR2 is YFSETQ. DNA of the CDR3: TGCGCCAGCAGCTTGTCTCCACCTTCACCCCTCCACTTT. Amino acids: CASSLSPPSPLHF. Full variable domain (outside the CDR3, taken from reference TRBV5-1 and TRBJ1-6): KAGVTQTPRYLIKTRGQQVTLSCSPISGHRSVSWYQQTPGQGLQFLFEYFSETQRNKGNFPGRFSGRQFSNSRSEMNVSTLELGDSALYLCASSLSPPSPLHFGNGTRLTVT.

The genes are TRBV6-5 and TRBJ2-7, with 10 bases identical to TRBD1. This CDR3 has 15 residues. Germline V gene lookup returns CDR1 MNHEY and CDR2 SVGAGI. With V trimmed by 2 bases and J by 3 bases, 4 bases remained unmatched. CDR3 coding DNA: TGTGCCAGCAGTTACCTTGGACAGGGGGACTACGAGCAGTACTTC. This codes for CASSYLGQGDYEQYF.

The chain recombines TRBV4-1 with TRBJ1-3; tentative D call: TRBD1 (5 bases). This CDR3 is built from 16 residues. The germline V gene has CDR1 MGHRA and CDR2 YSYEKL. Trimming took 3 bases from V and 2 from J, leaving 14 bases between them. This CDR3 reads CASSHFRDLTGNTIYF. For the CDR3, the DNA is TGCGCCAGCAGCCACTTCAGGGACTTAACTGGAAACACCATATATTTT.

This chain joins TRBV9 and TRBJ2-2; D remains ambiguous. V was shortened by 3 bases and J by 6 bases, with 12 bases between the two germline ends. This CDR3 is built from 14 residues. Germline CDR1 and CDR2: SGDLS and YYNGEE. The DNA for the CDR3 is TGTGCCAGCAGCGCGGCGGTAACCGCCGGGGAGCTGTTTTTT. Protein: CASSAAVTAGELFF.

The rearrangement joins TRBV12-3 or TRBV12-4 to TRBJ1-1; the D gene is possibly TRBD1 (5 bases). The CDR3 loop spans 12 amino acids. Trimming cost V 3 bases and J 11 bases, with 13 bases left between them. CDR3 sequence reads: CASSLSPGRAFF. CDR3 sequence (DNA): TGTGCCAGCAGTTTGTCCCCGGGGCGCGCTTTCTTT.

This sequence joins TRBV7-2 and TRBJ1-2, with 8 bases lining up with TRBD1. The V gene's germline CDR1 is SGHTA and CDR2 FQGNSA. V was clipped by 4 bases and J by 6 bases; unmatched bases: 7. CDR3 length equals 14 residues. CDR3 bases: TGTGCCAGCAGCTCCCGGACAGGGCAGAATGGCTACACCTTC. As protein: CASSSRTGQNGYTF.